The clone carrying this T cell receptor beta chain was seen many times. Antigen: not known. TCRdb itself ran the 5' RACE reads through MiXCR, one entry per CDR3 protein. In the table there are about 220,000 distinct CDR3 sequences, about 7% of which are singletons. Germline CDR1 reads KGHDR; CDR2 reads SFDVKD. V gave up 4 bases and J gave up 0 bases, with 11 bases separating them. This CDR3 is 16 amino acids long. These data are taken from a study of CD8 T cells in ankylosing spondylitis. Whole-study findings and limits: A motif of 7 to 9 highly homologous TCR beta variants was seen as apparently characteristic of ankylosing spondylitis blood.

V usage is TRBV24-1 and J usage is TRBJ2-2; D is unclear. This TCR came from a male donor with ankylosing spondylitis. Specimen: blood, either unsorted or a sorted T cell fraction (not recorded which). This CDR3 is CATSEFETANTGELFF. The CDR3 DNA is TGTGCCACCAGTGAATTTGAAACGGCGAACACCGGGGAGCTGTTTTTT.